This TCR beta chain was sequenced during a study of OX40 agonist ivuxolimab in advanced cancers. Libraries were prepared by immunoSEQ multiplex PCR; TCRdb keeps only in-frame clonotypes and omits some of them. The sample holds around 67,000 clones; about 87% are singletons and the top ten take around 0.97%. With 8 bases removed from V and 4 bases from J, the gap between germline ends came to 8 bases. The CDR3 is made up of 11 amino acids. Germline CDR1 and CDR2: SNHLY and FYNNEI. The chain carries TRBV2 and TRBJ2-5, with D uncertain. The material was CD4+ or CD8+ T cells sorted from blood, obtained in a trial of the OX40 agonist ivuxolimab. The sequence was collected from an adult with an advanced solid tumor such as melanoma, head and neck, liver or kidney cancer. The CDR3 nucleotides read TGTGCCAGCGCCCTTCGAGAGACCCAGTACTTC. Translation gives CASALRETQYF.